This T cell receptor (beta chain) was recorded in a study of T cell responses to AZD1222 COVID-19 vaccine. The study, taken as a whole, reports: Reports indicate that nearly half of spike-specific TCRs are directed at unmutated variant regions. A mostly white British donor set with more females was recruited, and clonal diversity was possibly underestimated. No day 14 peak samples; only post-peak repertoires were characterized.

Sequenced by immunoSEQ multiplex PCR; TCRdb stores in-frame clones only, minus some. The sample consists of 150,000 to 200,000 clones, less than 95% of them appearing once. Pooling of second doses given at about 4 or about 12 weeks was done. Of note for this clone: Its antigen is not identified.

The CDR3 consists of 17 residues. The junction had 19 bases not matched to a gene; V was cut back by 7 bases and J by 8 bases. From germline, CDR1 is MNHNY and CDR2 SVGAGI (reference sequence). This receptor was obtained from an adult who received the AZD1222 COVID-19 vaccine. The sequenced sample was peripheral blood, obtained 28 days after the second AZD1222 dose. This chain uses TRBV6-6 with TRBJ2-1; 8 bases line up with TRBD2. The CDR3 protein is CASTRQAGVEPKDEQFF. In nucleotides, the CDR3 is TGTGCCAGCACTCGTCAAGCGGGAGTAGAGCCCAAGGATGAGCAGTTCTTC.